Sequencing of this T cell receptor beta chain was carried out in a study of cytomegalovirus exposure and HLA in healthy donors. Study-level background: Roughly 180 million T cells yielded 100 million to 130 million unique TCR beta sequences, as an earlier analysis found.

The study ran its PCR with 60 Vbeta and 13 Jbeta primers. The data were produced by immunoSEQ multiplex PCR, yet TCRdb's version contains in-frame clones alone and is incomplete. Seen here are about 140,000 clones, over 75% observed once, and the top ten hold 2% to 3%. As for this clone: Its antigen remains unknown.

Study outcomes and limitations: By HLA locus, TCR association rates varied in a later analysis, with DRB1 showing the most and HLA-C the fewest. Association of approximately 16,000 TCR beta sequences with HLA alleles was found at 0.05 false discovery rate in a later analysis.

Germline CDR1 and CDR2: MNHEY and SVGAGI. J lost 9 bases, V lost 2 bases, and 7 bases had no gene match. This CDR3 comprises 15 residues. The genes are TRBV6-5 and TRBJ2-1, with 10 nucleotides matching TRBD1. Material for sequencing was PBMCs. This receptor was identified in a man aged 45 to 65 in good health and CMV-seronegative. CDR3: CASSYRDRGLSEQFF. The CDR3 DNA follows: TGTGCCAGCAGTTACAGGGACAGGGGATTGAGTGAGCAGTTCTTC.